The sequence of this T cell receptor beta chain was determined in a study of T cell clonotyping in hematopoietic cell transplantation. Study at large: Recipients' pretransplant samples followed cytoreduction.

Indicated time point: recipient sample about 28 days before transplant, after cytoreduction. Recipient blood drawn about 28 days pretransplant and days 30, 100, 180 after. General study findings and limits: CD4 and CD8 repertoire contributions could not be separated without sorting. Pathologically expanded recipient clonotypes increased progressively from day 30 to day 180 as diversity fell.

Concerning this clone: Antigen unknown.

V lost 2 bases and J lost 3, with 11 bases in between. In germline, CDR1 is MGHRA, CDR2 YSYEKL. There are 14 residues in the CDR3. Libraries were prepared by immunoSEQ multiplex PCR; TCRdb keeps only in-frame clonotypes and omits some of them. Among some 7,800 clones, around 90% were seen once, and the ten largest hold approximately 7%. Sequenced material: peripheral blood mononuclear cells, taken before stem cell transplant. The chain is built from TRBV4-1 and TRBJ2-7; D is perhaps TRBD1 (5 bases). The clonotype originates from a man aged 55-75 years with acute myeloid leukemia. Some clones in this sample may be carry-over from other donors' samples. CDR3 loop: CASSQHVTGYEQYF. The CDR3 DNA reads TGCGCCAGCAGCCAACACGTAACAGGCTACGAGCAGTACTTC.